This T cell receptor (beta chain) was recorded in a study of T-cell reconstitution after alpha-beta-depleted transplantation in children. Overall study results and limits: Newly produced T cells mostly accounted for T-cell counts and diversity one year post-transplant. By about two months after transplant, alpha-beta T cells reportedly arose from several hundred graft clones that had expanded. Elevated TCRbeta diversity at day 60 was traced, in some patients, to surviving recipient T cells and thymic progenitors.

This clonotype was counted at least ten times. What it binds is not known. This CDR3 is built from 13 residues. V was cut by 1 base and J by 5 bases, with 5 bases left in between. CDR1 SNHLY and CDR2 FYNNEI come from the germline V gene. Unique molecular identifiers were incorporated during preparation of the TCRbeta library. One entry per CDR3 protein results from TCRdb running MiXCR on the PCR reads. The sample lists hundreds of thousands of distinct CDR3 sequences, around 12% occurring once. V is TRBV2 and J is TRBJ2-2; D is unclear. This receptor was obtained from a girl aged 2 to 9 with congenital amegakaryocytic thrombocytopenia, due to receive a stem cell transplant. The source material was PBMCs, sampled before TCRalphabeta/CD19-depleted stem cell transplant. The CDR3 sequence is CASSEVWTGELFF. CDR3 sequence (DNA): TGTGCCAGCAGTGAAGTTTGGACCGGGGAGCTGTTTTTT.